This TCR beta chain is drawn from a study of regulatory T cells in long-lasting Graves disease. Study-level information: Graves' patients who were just diagnosed had used antithyroid drugs for under 3 months.

Combining iRepertoire HTBI primers with Arm-PCR of CDR3 regions, the authors built TCR beta libraries. TCRdb redid the calling of the multiplex PCR reads with MiXCR, one entry per CDR3 protein. This sample has hundreds of thousands of distinct CDR3 sequences, with about 16% found just once. Time point: newly diagnosed GD, antithyroid drugs for less than 3 months. With RNA extracted from PBMCs as input, the TCR library was made. Graves' disease diagnosis followed American Thyroid Association guidelines. This clonotype came up many times. Another study also made use of these data, one on T cells in Graves' hyperthyroidism and ophthalmopathy.

Sequenced here: peripheral blood mononuclear cells (PBMCs), sampled at new diagnosis, from a patient treated with antithyroid drugs. The TCR sequence derives from a middle-aged woman with Graves disease.

CDR3 sequence reads: CASSLGVTGNTGELFF. The DNA for the CDR3 is TGTGCCAGCAGCTTGGGCGTGACAGGGAACACCGGGGAGCTGTTTTTT. This chain links TRBV5-6 with TRBJ2-2, with D maybe TRBD1 (6 bases). Germline V gene data show CDR1 as SGHDT and CDR2 as YYEEEE. The V and J ends lost 0 bases and 1 base respectively, with 10 bases between them. The CDR3 covers 16 residues.